The 14 T cell receptor beta chains in this list originate from one sample, sequenced in a study of cytomegalovirus exposure and HLA in healthy donors (dated by TCRdb to the late 2010s). Libraries were prepared through the immunoSEQ multiplex PCR assay. The table was pulled from immuneACCESS by TCRdb, which kept in-frame rearrangements only. Such tables lose some clones; where checked, under half of the loss comes from unresolved V genes, and the rest has no known cause. This sample holds about 130,000 clones; just under 90% were observed only once. 6.2% of the sample belongs to the ten largest clones. Sequenced input: PBMCs. These receptors were collected from a woman in her 30s in good health and CMV-seropositive.

The rearrangement joins TRBV11-2 to TRBJ2-1; 11 bases are a match to TRBD2. Germline trimming cut 1 base from V and 5 bases from J; bases unmatched to any gene: 13. This CDR3 has 19 residues. CDR1 is SGHAT and CDR2 is FQNNGV in the germline V gene. CDR3 in DNA: TGTGCCAGCAGCTTAGCTGGATTGTCGGCTAGCGGGAGGCACAATGAGCAGTTCTTC. The encoded protein is CASSLAGLSASGRHNEQFF.

The CDR3 DNA is TGTGCCAGCAGTTCGACCGGAGACCGAGAAGCTTTCTTT. The encoded protein is CASSSTGDREAFF. The V call is TRBV5-6, the J call TRBJ1-1; D is ambiguous. The CDR3 runs to 13 residues. V dropped 5 bases and J dropped 8 bases, with 16 bases sitting between them. Per the germline V gene, CDR1 is SGHDT and CDR2 is YYEEEE.

This sequence joins TRBV6-1 and TRBJ2-3, with D possibly matching TRBD1 (6 bases). The CDR3 extends over 20 amino acids. Between the trimmed V and J ends, which lost 4 bases and 0 bases, there was a span of 26 bases. The germline gives CDR1 MNHNS, CDR2 SASEGT. For the CDR3, the DNA is TGTGCCAGCAGTGGCCCGGAACATTACAGGGTATCACCTAGCACAGATACGCAGTATTTT. It encodes CASSGPEHYRVSPSTDTQYF.

J is TRBJ2-3 and V is TRBV7-9; no reliable D call. Between the trimmed V and J ends, which lost 3 bases and 0 bases, there was a span of 13 bases. The CDR3 is made up of 16 amino acids. The germline CDR1 and CDR2 sequences are SEHNR and FQNEAQ (reference sequence). CDR3 residues: CASSFLPGASTDTQYF. DNA of the CDR3: TGTGCCAGCAGCTTCCTCCCCGGAGCTAGCACAGATACGCAGTATTTT.

The chain links TRBV19 to TRBJ1-1; 11 nucleotides line up with TRBD1. Germline-derived CDR1 and CDR2 are LNHDA and SQIVND (reference sequence). The CDR3 sequence is 15 residues long. J lost 3 bases, V lost 6 bases, and 6 bases had no gene match. The CDR3 spells CASSLDRGRHTEAFF. As DNA, the CDR3 is TGTGCCAGTAGCCTGGACAGGGGGCGACACACTGAAGCTTTCTTT.

The V gene is TRBV28, the J gene TRBJ1-5; maybe TRBD1 (6 bases). The germline CDR1 and CDR2 sequences are MDHEN and SYDVKM. This CDR3 contains 14 residues. The germline V and J ends were trimmed by 3 bases and 7 bases, with 13 bases remaining between them. The CDR3: CASSFSAGAQPQHF. CDR3 DNA sequence: TGTGCCAGCAGTTTTTCGGCAGGGGCACAGCCCCAGCATTTT.

This chain joins TRBV11-3 and TRBJ2-7, with D tentatively TRBD1 (5 bases). Per germline, CDR1 SGHNT and CDR2 YENEEA. This CDR3 spans 17 amino acids. With 0 bases removed from V and 5 bases from J, the gap between germline ends came to 20 bases. CDR3 nucleotides: TGTGCCAGCAGCTTAGATCTATCGGCTAGGGGTAGCAACGAGCAGTACTTC. Translation: CASSLDLSARGSNEQYF.

The chain employs TRBV9 and TRBJ1-1, with D perhaps matching TRBD1 (5 bases). The V gene's germline CDR1 is SGDLS and CDR2 YYNGEE. This CDR3 contains 13 residues. Trimming pared 2 bases from V and 6 bases from J, leaving 11 bases between. DNA of the CDR3: TGTGCCAGCAGCGTTTCGGGGGTCGCTGAAGCTTTCTTT. Its protein is CASSVSGVAEAFF.

The chain employs TRBV5-6 and TRBJ2-7; D remains unclear. Looked up from germline, CDR1 is SGHDT and CDR2 is YYEEEE. V lost 2 bases to trimming and J lost 5 bases, with 8 bases between them. The CDR3 loop spans 12 amino acids. The CDR3 DNA follows: TGTGCCAGCAGCTTTTTGTCAGACGAGCAGTACTTC. Translation: CASSFLSDEQYF.

V usage is TRBV4-1 and J usage is TRBJ2-7, with D tentatively TRBD1 (6 bases). The germline gives CDR1 MGHRA, CDR2 YSYEKL. V lost 4 bases to trimming and J lost 3 bases, with 19 bases between them. The CDR3 is made up of 16 amino acids. CDR3 region: CASSPQGGSRYYEQYF. CDR3 DNA sequence: TGCGCCAGCAGCCCCCAAGGGGGTTCCAGATACTACGAGCAGTACTTC.

This clone was counted a single time. This chain links TRBV7-6 with TRBJ2-3; TRBD2 matches 8 bases. The V and J ends lost 1 base and 4 bases, in that order; junction bases with no gene match: 16. Germline assignment: CDR1 SGHVS and CDR2 FNYEAQ. This CDR3 is built from 19 residues. The DNA of the CDR3 is TGTGCCAGCAGCTTAGTCCTCGCGGGAGGTACTGGGGCCTCAGATACGCAGTATTTT. It translates to CASSLVLAGGTGASDTQYF.

This sequence joins TRBV2 and TRBJ2-3, with a possible D match to TRBD2 (6 bases). The V end lost 2 bases, the J end lost 0 bases, and 9 bases lay between the germline ends. Looked up from germline, CDR1 is SNHLY and CDR2 is FYNNEI. CDR3 length: 15 residues. The CDR3 sequence: CASSEYRGSTDTQYF. The CDR3 region has the DNA TGTGCCAGCAGTGAATACCGGGGGAGCACAGATACGCAGTATTTT. The full variable domain, completed using reference TRBV2 and TRBJ2-3, is EPEVTQTPSHQVTQMGQEVILRCVPISNHLYFYWYRQILGQKVEFLVSFYNNEISEKSEIFDDQFSVERPDGSNFTLKIRSTKLEDSAMYFCASSEYRGSTDTQYFGPGTRLTVL.

The chain links TRBV7-2 to TRBJ2-1; 9 positions agree with TRBD2. CDR1 and CDR2 (germline): SGHTA, FQGNSA. Trimming removed 1 base from V and 16 bases from J; junction bases left unmatched: 8. The CDR3 contains 13 residues. The CDR3 sequence is CASSLGEGLAQFF. For the CDR3, the DNA is TGTGCCAGCAGCTTAGGGGAGGGACTAGCCCAATTCTTC.

The chain links TRBV6-1 to TRBJ1-5; 11 positions match TRBD1. Germline V gives CDR1 MNHNS, CDR2 SASEGT. With V trimmed by 6 bases and J by 4 bases, 5 bases remained unmatched. The CDR3 is made up of 15 amino acids. The CDR3 reads CASSRDRGSNQPQHF. The CDR3, as DNA: TGTGCCAGCAGCCGGGACAGGGGGTCTAATCAGCCCCAGCATTTT.